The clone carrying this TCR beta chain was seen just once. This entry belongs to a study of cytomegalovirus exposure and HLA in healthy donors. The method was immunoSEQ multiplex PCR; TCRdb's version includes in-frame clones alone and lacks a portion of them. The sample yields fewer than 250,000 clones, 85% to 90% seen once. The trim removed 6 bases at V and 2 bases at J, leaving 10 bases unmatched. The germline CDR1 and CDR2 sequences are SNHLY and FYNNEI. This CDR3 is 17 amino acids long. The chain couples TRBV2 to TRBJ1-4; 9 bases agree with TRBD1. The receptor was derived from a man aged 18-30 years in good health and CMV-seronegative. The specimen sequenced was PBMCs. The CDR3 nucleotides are TGTGCCAGCAGGATTAGACAGGGGGTGAGGACTAATGAAAAACTGTTTTTT. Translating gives CASRIRQGVRTNEKLFF. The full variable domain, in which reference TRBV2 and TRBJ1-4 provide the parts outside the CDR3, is EPEVTQTPSHQVTQMGQEVILRCVPISNHLYFYWYRQILGQKVEFLVSFYNNEISEKSEIFDDQFSVERPDGSNFTLKIRSTKLEDSAMYFCASRIRQGVRTNEKLFFGSGTQLSVL.